One and the same sample provided the 23 T cell receptor beta chains below, sequenced in a study of EBV T-cell therapy then PD-1 blockade in nasopharyngeal carcinoma. Described treatment: AdE1-LMPpoly-expanded autologous EBV-specific T-cell therapy followed by anti-PD-1 nivolumab. Their recognized antigens are unknown. TCRdb's table, derived via immunoSEQ multiplex PCR, lists solely in-frame clones and lacks some. The table shows 20,000 or so clones, with 70% to 85% occurring only once. Material: CD8+ T cells from blood, obtained at day -245 from a patient whose treatment included autologous EBV-specific T cells and nivolumab. The receptor source for this set is a man aged 35-49 years with nasopharyngeal carcinoma.

The V call is TRBV19, the J call TRBJ2-6, with D possibly TRBD2 on 5 matching bases. Germline CDR1 and CDR2: LNHDA and SQIVND (reference sequence). The CDR3 runs 16 residues. V dropped 5 bases and J dropped 0 bases, with 11 bases sitting between them. CDR3 sequence reads: CASSLGLSSGANVLTF. The CDR3 region has the DNA TGTGCCAGTAGTTTAGGACTGTCCTCTGGGGCCAACGTCCTGACTTTC.

The CDR3 sequence is CASSWHRDRGGYEQYF. The CDR3 nucleotides read TGTGCCAGCAGCTGGCACCGGGACAGGGGAGGCTACGAGCAGTACTTC. This sequence joins TRBV5-5 and TRBJ2-7; 10 bases match TRBD1. This CDR3 region has 16 residues. The V and J ends lost 3 bases and 3 bases, in that order; junction bases with no gene match: 9. CDR1 and CDR2 (germline): SGHKS, YYEKEE (reference sequence).

The chain links TRBV7-9 to TRBJ1-1, with 11 bases fitting TRBD1. Trimming at V came to 4 bases and at J to 0 bases, leaving 10 bases not matched to a gene. The CDR3 consists of 18 residues. Germline V gene data show CDR1 as SEHNR and CDR2 as FQNEAQ (reference sequence). CDR3 protein: CASSYPRGQGGMNTEAFF. The CDR3 nucleotides are TGTGCCAGCAGCTACCCCAGGGGACAGGGGGGAATGAACACTGAAGCTTTCTTT.

The J gene is TRBJ2-5, the V gene TRBV24-1, with TRBD1 matching 9 bases. CDR1 KGHDR and CDR2 SFDVKD come from the germline V gene. This CDR3 is built from 16 residues. With V trimmed by 3 bases and J by 0 bases, 4 bases remained unmatched. The CDR3 reads CATSDHGQGHQETQYF. The CDR3 DNA reads as TGTGCCACCAGTGATCATGGACAGGGGCACCAAGAGACCCAGTACTTC.

The CDR3, as DNA: TGTGCCAGCAGCCAAGACGGCGGGGGGGCGGTAAATGAGCAGTTCTTC. This sequence encodes CASSQDGGGAVNEQFF. The gene calls are TRBV4-2 and TRBJ2-1, with TRBD2 identical over 9 bases. The length of the CDR3 is 16 residues. In germline, CDR1 is LGHNA, CDR2 YNFKEQ. The V gene end was trimmed by 0 bases and the J gene end by 7 bases; junction bases not matched to a gene: 7.

The gene calls are TRBV6-5 and TRBJ2-1, with 8 positions matching TRBD2. The CDR3 consists of 15 residues. V shed 7 bases and J 8 bases; nucleotides not matched to a gene: 13. Germline V lookup: CDR1 MNHEY, CDR2 SVGAGI. CDR3 nucleotide sequence: TGTGCCAGCACACAATCGGCTAGCGGGTTAGATGAGCAGTTCTTC. It encodes CASTQSASGLDEQFF.

The rearrangement joins TRBV5-5 to TRBJ1-5, with D unresolved. Trimming left V 4 bases short and J 1 base short, with 12 bases between. Per germline, CDR1 SGHKS and CDR2 YYEKEE (reference sequence). The CDR3 is made up of 15 amino acids. CDR3 sequence (DNA): TGTGCCAGCAGCACTTACGCGGGGAGCAATCAGCCCCAGCATTTT. It translates to CASSTYAGSNQPQHF.

J is TRBJ1-1 and V is TRBV7-6; D is perhaps TRBD1 (6 bases). The V end was cut by 0 bases, the J end by 8 bases, with 13 bases between. CDR3 length: 14 residues. The germline gives CDR1 SGHVS, CDR2 FNYEAQ. The CDR3 coding sequence is TGTGCCAGCAGCTTAGCTGGAGGGGGGAAGGAAGCTTTCTTT. Its protein is CASSLAGGGKEAFF.

The rearrangement links TRBV25-1 to TRBJ2-3; D gene ambiguous. The V end lost 2 bases, the J end lost 1 base, and 13 bases lay between the germline ends. Looked up from germline, CDR1 is MGHDK and CDR2 is SYGVNS. The CDR3 is 16 residues long. The CDR3 reads CASSETLPSGTDTQYF. CDR3 sequence (DNA): TGTGCCAGCAGTGAAACTCTGCCTAGTGGCACAGATACGCAGTATTTT.

V usage is TRBV29-1 and J usage is TRBJ1-2; D is uncertain. The CDR3 contains 12 residues. Looked up from germline, CDR1 is SQVTM and CDR2 is ANQGSEA. V was clipped by 7 bases and J by 8 bases, with 17 bases between them. The CDR3 loop reads CSAVTEAGGYTF. The CDR3 DNA is TGCAGCGCTGTCACGGAAGCGGGGGGCTACACCTTC.

This clone was seen only a few times. CDR3 amino acids: CASSEDASGGGNEQFF. As DNA, the CDR3 is TGTGCCAGCAGTGAAGATGCTAGCGGTGGGGGGAATGAGCAGTTCTTC. This chain joins TRBV6-4 and TRBJ2-1, with 7 nucleotides matching TRBD2. This CDR3 comprises 16 residues. Germline CDR1 is MRHNA and CDR2 is SNTAGT. The J segment lost 7 bases and the V segment lost 3 bases, leaving 12 bases of the junction unmatched.

The rearrangement links TRBV7-9 to TRBJ2-7; perhaps TRBD2 as D (5 bases). Trimming left V 5 bases short and J 6 bases short, with 14 bases between. The germline gives CDR1 SEHNR, CDR2 FQNEAQ (reference sequence). This CDR3 spans 13 amino acids. The CDR3 loop is CASSHGLGAEQYF. In nucleotides, the CDR3 is TGTGCCAGCAGCCACGGACTGGGTGCCGAGCAGTACTTC.

The rearrangement links TRBV6-2 or TRBV6-3 to TRBJ2-1, with 11 positions matching TRBD2. Trimming took 2 bases from V and 8 from J; bases not matched to a gene: 11. The germline V gene encodes CDR1 MNHEY and CDR2 SVGEGT. The CDR3 has 17 amino acids. The CDR3, as DNA: TGTGCCAGCAGTTACCCCCCTCTAGCGGGGGGTAGGCATGAGCAGTTCTTC. Its protein is CASSYPPLAGGRHEQFF.

The V call is TRBV28, the J call TRBJ1-1, with D unclear. Trimming took off 5 bases at V and 0 bases at J, with 13 bases between the two ends. CDR3 size: 15 residues. Germline V gives CDR1 MDHEN, CDR2 SYDVKM. DNA of the CDR3: TGTGCCAGCAGTCCGATCACAATGATGAACACTGAAGCTTTCTTT. As protein: CASSPITMMNTEAFF.

The chain has TRBV4-3 and TRBJ2-2; D gene unclear. The CDR3 runs to 13 residues. The V end was cut by 1 base, the J end by 5 bases, with 5 bases between. Per the germline V gene, CDR1 is LGHNA and CDR2 is YSLEER. CDR3 nucleotide sequence: TGCGCCAGCAGCCAAGGCCTTACCGGGGAGCTGTTTTTT. It codes for CASSQGLTGELFF.

The chain recombines TRBV5-4 with TRBJ2-3; D not resolved. This CDR3 is built from 16 residues. Germline V lookup: CDR1 SGHNT, CDR2 YYREEE (reference sequence). The ends were cut back, 4 bases at V and 2 bases at J, with 17 bases in the middle. The DNA of the CDR3 is TGTGCCAGCAGCGGTTTCGGGTTGGGGTCCACAGATACGCAGTATTTT. It translates to CASSGFGLGSTDTQYF.

This chain links TRBV5-4 with TRBJ2-4, with unresolved D. CDR1 is SGHNT and CDR2 is YYREEE in the germline V gene (reference sequence). V lost 1 base, J lost 1 base, and 12 bases lay in between. This CDR3 comprises 16 residues. DNA for the CDR3: TGTGCCAGCAGCTTGTTCCCAGGAAGGGCCAAAAACATTCAGTACTTC. Protein: CASSLFPGRAKNIQYF.

The J gene is TRBJ2-1, the V gene TRBV6-4; 12 nucleotides match TRBD2. Germline V CDR1 and CDR2: MRHNA, SNTAGT. CDR3 length: 14 residues. The V and J ends lost 4 bases and 8 bases, in that order; junction bases with no gene match: 3. The DNA for the CDR3 is TGTGCCAGCAGTGCTAGCGGGGGGGCCGATGAGCAGTTCTTC. Protein product: CASSASGGADEQFF.

The chain joins TRBV19 to TRBJ1-1; 9 bases map to TRBD1. From germline, CDR1 is LNHDA and CDR2 SQIVND (reference sequence). CDR3 length: 13 residues. After removal of 5 bases from V and 11 bases from J, the junction contained 9 bases not matched to a gene. Here the CDR3 DNA reads TGTGCCAGTAGTTTTGGGACAGGGCCCTACGCTTTCTTT. Encoded protein: CASSFGTGPYAFF.

The V and J genes are TRBV27 and TRBJ1-1; a weak D match, TRBD1 (6 bases). The CDR3 is made up of 14 amino acids. V shed 8 bases and J shed 0 bases, with 13 bases lying between them. Germline CDR1 reads MNHEY; CDR2 reads SMNVEV (reference sequence). CDR3 amino acids: CASGKGHLNTEAFF. The DNA of the CDR3 is TGTGCCAGCGGTAAGGGACACCTGAACACTGAAGCTTTCTTT.

The chain joins TRBV5-5 to TRBJ2-7, with 7 bases matching TRBD1. V lost 4 bases and J lost 3; bases outside the gene matches: 7. Germline CDR1 SGHKS, CDR2 YYEKEE (reference sequence). The CDR3 has 14 residues. The CDR3 loop reads CASSPRDSHYEQYF. CDR3 DNA sequence: TGTGCCAGCAGCCCCCGGGACAGCCACTACGAGCAGTACTTC.

This chain uses TRBV2 with TRBJ2-3; no clear D gene. Germline values: CDR1 SNHLY, CDR2 FYNNEI. The germline V and J ends were trimmed by 4 bases and 3 bases, with 5 bases remaining between them. The CDR3 totals 12 residues. CDR3 protein: CASSGSTDTQYF. The CDR3 DNA follows: TGTGCCAGCAGTGGCAGTACAGATACGCAGTATTTT. Drawing the rest from reference TRBV2 and TRBJ2-3, the complete variable domain is EPEVTQTPSHQVTQMGQEVILRCVPISNHLYFYWYRQILGQKVEFLVSFYNNEISEKSEIFDDQFSVERPDGSNFTLKIRSTKLEDSAMYFCASSGSTDTQYFGPGTRLTVL.

This clone was observed once. J is TRBJ1-2 and V is TRBV3-1 (or the pseudogene TRBV3-2); D perhaps matches TRBD1 (5 bases). The ends were cut back, 4 bases at V and 2 bases at J, with 14 bases in the middle. The CDR3 loop spans 15 amino acids. Looked up from germline, CDR1 is LGHDT and CDR2 is YNNKEL (reference sequence). CDR3 sequence reads: CASSLPFWGNYGYTF. CDR3 coding DNA: TGTGCCAGCAGCCTACCATTTTGGGGCAACTATGGCTACACCTTC.